This entry concerns a single T cell receptor beta chain. This sample was included in a study of preoperative IRX-2 immunotherapy in early breast cancer. The data were produced by immunoSEQ multiplex PCR, yet TCRdb's version contains in-frame clones alone and is incomplete. The repertoire holds 35,000 to 55,000 clones, with about 94% as singletons. V was cut by 0 bases and J by 6 bases, with 13 bases left in between. Germline CDR1 reads SGHKS; CDR2 reads YYEKEE (reference sequence). The CDR3 has 15 amino acids. Treatment meaning: preoperative locoregional IRX-2 cytokine immunotherapy. Preoperative locoregional IRX-2 cytokine immunotherapy was tested in the phase Ib source study.

Sample: tumor tissue, taken after IRX-2 immunotherapy. The clonotype originates from a human donor with breast cancer. The chain uses TRBV5-5 and TRBJ1-5; D possibly corresponds to TRBD1 (5 bases). The CDR3 DNA reads as TGTGCCAGCAGCTTGGCCCCCGGGGCGCTTCAGCCCCAGCATTTT. Translated, it gives CASSLAPGALQPQHF.